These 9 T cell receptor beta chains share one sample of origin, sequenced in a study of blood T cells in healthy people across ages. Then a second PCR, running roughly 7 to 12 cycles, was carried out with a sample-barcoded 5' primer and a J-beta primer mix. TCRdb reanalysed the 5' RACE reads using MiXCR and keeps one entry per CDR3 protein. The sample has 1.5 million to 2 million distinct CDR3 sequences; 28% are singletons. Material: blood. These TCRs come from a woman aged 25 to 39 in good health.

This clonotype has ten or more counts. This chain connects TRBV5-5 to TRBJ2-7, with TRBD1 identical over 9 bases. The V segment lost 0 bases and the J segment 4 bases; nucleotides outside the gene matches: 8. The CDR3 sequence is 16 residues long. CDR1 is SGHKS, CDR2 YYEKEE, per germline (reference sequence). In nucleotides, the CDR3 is TGTGCCAGCAGCTTGGCCGTCGGGACAGGGATTTACGAGCAGTACTTC. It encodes CASSLAVGTGIYEQYF.

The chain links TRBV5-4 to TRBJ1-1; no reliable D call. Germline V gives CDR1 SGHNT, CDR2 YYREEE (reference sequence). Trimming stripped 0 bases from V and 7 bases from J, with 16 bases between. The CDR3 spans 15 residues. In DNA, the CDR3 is TGTGCCAGCAGCTTGGCCCTAGGTGGGTTGGGTGAAGCTTTCTTT. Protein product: CASSLALGGLGEAFF.

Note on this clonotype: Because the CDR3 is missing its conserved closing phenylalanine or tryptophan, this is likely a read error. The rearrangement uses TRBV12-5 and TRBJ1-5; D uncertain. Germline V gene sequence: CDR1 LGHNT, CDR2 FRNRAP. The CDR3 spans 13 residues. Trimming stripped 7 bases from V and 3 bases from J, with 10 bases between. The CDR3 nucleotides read TGTGCTAGTGCCACACAATCCAATCAGCCCCAGCATTTG. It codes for CASATQSNQPQHL.

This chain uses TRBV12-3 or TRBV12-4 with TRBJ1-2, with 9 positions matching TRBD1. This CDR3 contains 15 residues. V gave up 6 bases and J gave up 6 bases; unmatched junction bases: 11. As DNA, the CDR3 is TGTGCCAGCAGGATACCGGGACAGGGAGCCAATGGCTACACCTTC. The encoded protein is CASRIPGQGANGYTF.

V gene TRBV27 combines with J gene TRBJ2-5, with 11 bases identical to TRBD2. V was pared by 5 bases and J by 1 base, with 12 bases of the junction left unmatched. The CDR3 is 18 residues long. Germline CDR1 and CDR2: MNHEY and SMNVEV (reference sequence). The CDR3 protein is CASSLGGLAGGSQETQYF. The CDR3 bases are TGTGCCAGCAGTCTTGGGGGGCTAGCGGGAGGTAGCCAAGAGACCCAGTACTTC.

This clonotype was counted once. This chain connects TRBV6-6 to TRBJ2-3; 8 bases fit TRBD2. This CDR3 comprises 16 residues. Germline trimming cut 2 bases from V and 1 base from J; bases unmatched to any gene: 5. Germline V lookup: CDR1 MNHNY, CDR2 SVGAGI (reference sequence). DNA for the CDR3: TGTGCCAGCAGTTACACTGCGGGGGGCCGCACAGATACGCAGTATTTT. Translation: CASSYTAGGRTDTQYF.

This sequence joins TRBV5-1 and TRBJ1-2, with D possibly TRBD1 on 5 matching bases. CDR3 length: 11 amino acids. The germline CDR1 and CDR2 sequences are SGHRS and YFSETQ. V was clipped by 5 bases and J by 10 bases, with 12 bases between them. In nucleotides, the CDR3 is TGCGCCAGCAGAAAAGGGGTCTACTACACCTTC. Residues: CASRKGVYYTF.

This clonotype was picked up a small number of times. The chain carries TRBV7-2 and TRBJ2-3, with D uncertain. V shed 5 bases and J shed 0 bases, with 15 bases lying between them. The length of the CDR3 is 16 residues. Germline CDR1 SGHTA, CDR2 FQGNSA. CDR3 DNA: TGTGCCAGCAGCCCGCATACCCCCTATAGCACAGATACGCAGTATTTT. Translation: CASSPHTPYSTDTQYF.

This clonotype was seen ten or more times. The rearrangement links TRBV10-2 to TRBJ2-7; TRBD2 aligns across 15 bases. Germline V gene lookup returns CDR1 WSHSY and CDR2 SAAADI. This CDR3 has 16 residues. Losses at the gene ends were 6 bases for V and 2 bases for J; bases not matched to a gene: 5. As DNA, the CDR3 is TGCGCCAGCAGGGGGACTAGCGGGGGGTTCGCCTACGAGCAGTACTTC. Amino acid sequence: CASRGTSGGFAYEQYF.